Presented here are 27 T cell receptor beta chains from one specimen sequenced in a study of T cell clusters in autoimmune cytopenias. Approximately 36,000 genome equivalents of blood DNA were amplified for TRB. One tube held mixed TRB-A and TRB-B primer pools for touch-down PCR. TCRdb reprocessed the multiplex PCR reads and stores each CDR3 protein as one record, lacking DNA. This sample's clone table lists more than 4,500 distinct CDR3 sequences. The same data also contributed to another study, on T cell repertoires in aging, cancer and after chemotherapy.

Sequences were obtained from peripheral blood. The receptors here all came from a human donor in good health.

This clonotype ranks as large in terms of frequency. This chain joins TRBV29-1 and TRBJ2-2. CDR1 is SQVTM and CDR2 is ANQGSEA in the germline V gene. This CDR3 has 11 residues. The CDR3 is CSVGDAGELFF.

The chain carries TRBV20-1 and TRBJ2-4. Germline CDR1 and CDR2: DFQATT and SNEGSKA (reference sequence). The CDR3 is made up of 13 amino acids. This CDR3 reads CSATVAAKNIQYF.

This chain joins TRBV30 and TRBJ1-2. Germline-derived CDR1 and CDR2 are GTSNPN and SVGIG (reference sequence). The CDR3 is 13 amino acids. CDR3 amino acids: CAAPVLFNYGYTF. The whole variable domain, remainder taken from reference TRBV30 and TRBJ1-2, is SQTIHQWPATLVQPVGSPLSLECTVEGTSNPNLYWYRQAAGRGLQLLFYSVGIGQISSEVPQNLSASRPQDRQFILSSKKLLLSDSGFYLCAAPVLFNYGYTFGSGTRLTVV.

Here the CDR3 reads CAWSPDLNTEAFF. V is TRBV30 and J is TRBJ1-1. The CDR3 is made up of 13 amino acids. The germline CDR1 and CDR2 sequences are GTSNPN and SVGIG (reference sequence).

The V call is TRBV7-9, the J call TRBJ1-5; TCRdb's D call of TRBD1 is untestable without DNA. CDR1 and CDR2 from the germline V gene are SEHNR and FQNEAQ (reference sequence). This CDR3 region has 15 residues. The CDR3 spells CASSSRDRGNQPQHF.

The chain carries TRBV7-9 and TRBJ2-1; as DNA is missing, the TRBD1 call by TCRdb cannot be tested. Germline V gene sequence: CDR1 SEHNR, CDR2 FQNEAQ (reference sequence). The CDR3 has 13 amino acids. This CDR3 is CASRPGGGNEQFF. Supplemented by reference TRBV7-9 and TRBJ2-1, the full variable domain reads DTGVSQNPRHKITKRGQNVTFRCDPISEHNRLYWYRQTLGQGPEFLTYFQNEAQLEKSRLLSDRFSAERPKGSFSTLEIQRTEQGDSAMYLCASRPGGGNEQFFGPGTRLTVL.

Frequency places this clonotype as medium-sized (0.01 to 0.1%). The CDR3 reads CATSREFGRGNQPQHF. The chain has TRBV15 and TRBJ1-5. This CDR3 region has 16 residues. Germline V lookup: CDR1 LNHNV, CDR2 YYDKDF (reference sequence).

This rearrangement joins TRBV10-1 to TRBJ2-1; TCRdb's D call of TRBD1 is untestable without DNA. This CDR3 comprises 15 residues. The germline CDR1 and CDR2 sequences are WNHNN and SYGVQD (reference sequence). The CDR3 sequence: CASSATGGTGNEQFF.

By frequency, this clonotype registers medium-sized. The J gene is TRBJ1-4, the V gene TRBV18. Per the germline V gene, CDR1 is KGHSH and CDR2 is LQKENI. This CDR3 is built from 14 residues. CDR3: CASSPGRANEKLFF.

This clonotype is classed as medium-sized (0.01 to 0.1%) by frequency. The rearrangement uses TRBV19 and TRBJ1-2; TCRdb proposes TRBD1, but this gene call is untestable without DNA. This CDR3 contains 13 residues. Germline V gene sequence: CDR1 LNHDA, CDR2 SQIVND (reference sequence). The chain's CDR3 is CASSNGQPYGYTF. The full variable domain, completed using reference TRBV19 and TRBJ1-2, is DGGITQSPKYLFRKEGQNVTLSCEQNLNHDAMYWYRQDPGQGLRLIYYSQIVNDFQKGDIAEGYSVSREKKESFPLTVTSAQKNPTAFYLCASSNGQPYGYTFGSGTRLTVV.

This chain links TRBV4-2 with TRBJ1-5; TCRdb returns TRBD1, unconfirmable since there is no DNA. Germline V gives CDR1 LGHNA, CDR2 YNFKEQ. This CDR3 region has 16 residues. CDR3: CASSQDVFRDNQPQHF.

By frequency, this clonotype is medium-sized. The chain joins TRBV12-3 or TRBV12-4 to TRBJ2-2. The CDR3 totals 13 residues. CDR3 sequence: CASSFMGFGELFF.

Here the CDR3 reads CASSLRQGPMNTEAFF. The V gene is TRBV5-6, the J gene TRBJ1-1; TCRdb names TRBD1, which stays unverified in the absence of DNA. The CDR3 loop spans 16 amino acids. Germline-derived CDR1 and CDR2 are SGHDT and YYEEEE.

The chain carries TRBV6-6 and TRBJ1-5; TCRdb calls TRBD1, which cannot be checked without DNA. CDR3 length equals 19 residues. Germline CDR1 reads MNHNY; CDR2 reads SVGAGI (reference sequence). CDR3 in amino acids: CASSESGGGGGRPSWPQHF.

By frequency, this clonotype is medium-sized (0.01 to 0.1%). The chain employs TRBV27 and TRBJ1-6. Germline V gives CDR1 MNHEY, CDR2 SMNVEV (reference sequence). This CDR3 contains 15 residues. The CDR3 spells CASSGQGSWNSPLHF.

Considering frequency, this clonotype is medium-sized. V and J are TRBV7-2 and TRBJ2-2; TCRdb's assignment of TRBD1 cannot be checked, as there is no DNA. Germline CDR1 reads SGHTA; CDR2 reads FQGNSA. The CDR3 length is 14 residues. CDR3 sequence reads: CASSLVPGSGELFF. Full variable domain (missing parts from reference TRBV7-2 and TRBJ2-2): GAGVSQSPSNKVTEKGKDVELRCDPISGHTALYWYRQSLGQGLEFLIYFQGNSAPDKSGLPSDRFSAERTGGSVSTLTIQRTQQEDSAVYLCASSLVPGSGELFFGEGSRLTVL.

The chain recombines TRBV28 with TRBJ2-2; TCRdb's D call, TRBD2, is unchecked because there is no DNA. Germline V gene sequence: CDR1 MDHEN, CDR2 SYDVKM. The CDR3 has 18 amino acids. CDR3 protein: CASSYYPWAGGTAGELFF.

This clonotype shows up as medium-sized by frequency. The rearrangement links TRBV6-6 to TRBJ2-7; TCRdb's D call of TRBD2 is untestable without DNA. From germline, CDR1 is MNHNY and CDR2 SVGAGI (reference sequence). The CDR3 runs to 14 residues. CDR3 amino acids: CASRAGEPPYEQYF.

The chain uses TRBV6-1 and TRBJ2-1; TCRdb's D call of TRBD1 is untestable without DNA. The CDR3 length is 15 residues. Germline V gene lookup returns CDR1 MNHNS and CDR2 SASEGT. The CDR3 loop reads CASSHTGGSGNEQFF.

According to its frequency, this clonotype is medium-sized. V and J are TRBV5-1 and TRBJ2-6. This CDR3 region has 14 residues. The germline CDR1 and CDR2 sequences are SGHRS and YFSETQ. The chain's CDR3 is CASSLGTGANVLTF.

This sequence joins TRBV5-1 and TRBJ2-2; TCRdb returns TRBD1, unconfirmable since there is no DNA. The V gene's germline CDR1 is SGHRS and CDR2 YFSETQ. This CDR3 comprises 13 residues. The CDR3 is CASRQGQDGELFF.

This clonotype is identified as medium-sized from frequency. The chain employs TRBV6-5 and TRBJ1-2; TCRdb's D call, TRBD1, is unchecked because there is no DNA. The germline gives CDR1 MNHEY, CDR2 SVGAGI. The CDR3 covers 16 residues. The CDR3 sequence is CASRIFPGQGNYGYTF.

V gene TRBV7-9 combines with J gene TRBJ1-3; TCRdb indicates TRBD1, and absent DNA this call remains unverified. Germline V gene lookup returns CDR1 SEHNR and CDR2 FQNEAQ (reference sequence). CDR3 size: 15 residues. This chain's CDR3 is CASSLAGGSGNTIYF.

This clonotype is identified as medium-sized from frequency. The V gene is TRBV10-3, the J gene TRBJ1-3. CDR1 is ENHRY and CDR2 is SYGVKD in the germline V gene. The CDR3 runs 15 residues. The CDR3 is CAISDGPISGNTIYF.

The chain is built from TRBV6-2 or TRBV6-3 and TRBJ2-7; TCRdb calls TRBD1, which cannot be checked without DNA. The length of the CDR3 is 14 residues. Germline assignment: CDR1 MNHEY and CDR2 SVGEGT. CDR3 protein: CASSYETASYEQYF.

The chain couples TRBV18 to TRBJ2-1; TCRdb reports TRBD2, a call that lacks DNA to check it against. There are 17 residues in the CDR3. Germline V CDR1 and CDR2: KGHSH, LQKENI. This chain's CDR3 is CASSPADLRGIYNEQFF.

Judged by frequency, this clonotype is medium-sized. This chain's CDR3 is CASSEAGALSEQYF. V and J are TRBV6-1 and TRBJ2-7. The CDR3 contains 14 residues. Germline V gene sequence: CDR1 MNHNS, CDR2 SASEGT.